These 26 T cell receptor beta chains came from one sample sequenced in a study of T cell repertoires in cytomegalovirus infection. These receptors' antigens are unknown. TCRdb reanalysed the reads using MiXCR and keeps one entry per CDR3 protein. The top ten clones hold roughly 13% of a sample with approximately 1,000,000 distinct CDR3 sequences, 30% to 40% of them seen once. Material: cultured CD8+ T cells from PBMCs, obtained from culture after CMV antigen stimulation. The receptors come from a human donor in good health (CMV status not recorded). Some clones in this sample may be carry-over from other donors' samples.

This chain links TRBV5-5 with TRBJ2-6; no clear D. The ends were cut back, 4 bases at V and 4 bases at J, with 18 bases in the middle. CDR3 length: 17 residues. Germline CDR1 and CDR2: SGHKS and YYEKEE (reference sequence). The CDR3 loop is CASSPWIPSSGANVLTF. The CDR3 DNA is TGTGCCAGCAGCCCATGGATCCCTTCGTCCGGGGCCAACGTCCTGACTTTC.

The chain is built from TRBV29-1 and TRBJ2-6; D might be TRBD1 or TRBD2, each matching 5 bases. Between the trimmed V and J ends, which lost 0 bases and 2 bases, there was a span of 8 bases. Germline loops: CDR1 SQVTM, CDR2 ANQGSEA. This CDR3 spans 15 amino acids. CDR3 residues: CSVEERGAGANVLTF. The CDR3 DNA follows: TGCAGCGTTGAAGAGAGGGGCGCTGGGGCCAACGTCCTGACTTTC. The full variable domain, its missing parts supplied by reference TRBV29-1 and TRBJ2-6, is SAVISQKPSRDICQRGTSLTIQCQVDSQVTMMFWYRQQPGQSLTLIATANQGSEATYESGFVIDKFPISRPNLTFSTLTVSNMSPEDSSIYLCSVEERGAGANVLTFGAGSRLTVL.

This clonotype was seen only a few times. V usage is TRBV7-8 and J usage is TRBJ2-7; D may be TRBD2 (5 bases). From germline, CDR1 is SGHVS and CDR2 FQNEAQ. There are 15 residues in the CDR3. V was shortened by 5 bases and J by 0 bases, with 14 bases between the two germline ends. The CDR3 here is CASSPRSAGSYEQYF. CDR3 sequence (DNA): TGTGCCAGCAGCCCCCGGTCGGCGGGCTCCTACGAGCAGTACTTC.

The chain joins TRBV28 to TRBJ2-3; unclear D gene. The CDR3 runs 15 residues. V was pared by 6 bases and J by 1 base, with 14 bases between. CDR1 MDHEN and CDR2 SYDVKM come from the germline V gene. The CDR3 spells CASRDSQARTDTQYF. The CDR3, as DNA: TGTGCCAGCAGAGATAGCCAGGCGCGCACAGATACGCAGTATTTT.

This clonotype was counted a few times. The chain uses TRBV6-1 and TRBJ2-7; D is undetermined. The V gene's germline CDR1 is MNHNS and CDR2 SASEGT. Trimming took 0 bases from V and 5 from J, leaving 17 bases between them. CDR3 size: 16 residues. CDR3 in amino acids: CASSEARLGPPNEQYV. The DNA of the CDR3 is TGTGCCAGCAGTGAAGCGAGGTTGGGTCCTCCAAACGAGCAGTACGTC.

In this sample, this clonotype turned up a few times. V is TRBV7-6 and J is TRBJ2-1, with D tentatively TRBD2 (7 bases). Trimming left V 5 bases short and J 0 bases short, with 20 bases between. The CDR3 covers 18 residues. Per the germline V gene, CDR1 is SGHVS and CDR2 is FNYEAQ. The CDR3 loop reads CASSPSPRGASSYNEQFF. CDR3 DNA: TGTGCCAGCAGCCCCAGCCCCCGGGGGGCGAGCTCCTACAATGAGCAGTTCTTC.

The genes are TRBV20-1 and TRBJ2-3, with 11 bases identical to TRBD2. Germline V gene lookup returns CDR1 DFQATT and CDR2 SNEGSKA (reference sequence). CDR3 size: 17 residues. Germline trimming cut 3 bases from V and 2 bases from J; bases unmatched to any gene: 10. The CDR3 spells CSARKASGGWITDTQYF. Written as DNA, the CDR3 is TGCAGTGCTAGGAAGGCTAGCGGGGGGTGGATCACAGATACGCAGTATTTT.

This clonotype has ten or more counts. The rearrangement links TRBV6-1 to TRBJ1-6; TRBD1 is a possible D gene (5 bases). Germline V gene data show CDR1 as MNHNS and CDR2 as SASEGT. The CDR3 is 15 residues long. Trimming shortened V by 2 bases and J by 10 bases, and 15 bases separated the two germline ends. CDR3 residues: CASSEIQGLSSPLHF. DNA for the CDR3: TGTGCCAGCAGTGAAATCCAGGGTCTCAGCTCACCCCTCCACTTT.

This clonotype has a handful of counts. This chain connects TRBV4-1 to TRBJ1-1; maybe TRBD1 (5 bases). This CDR3 region has 13 residues. The germline V gene has CDR1 MGHRA and CDR2 YSYEKL. Trimming stripped 2 bases from V and 4 bases from J, with 8 bases between. The CDR3 loop is CASSQKGSTEAFF. CDR3 nucleotide sequence: TGCGCCAGCAGCCAAAAGGGGAGCACTGAAGCTTTCTTT.

This clonotype was counted a few times. The chain couples TRBV2 to TRBJ1-3; no clear D gene. The CDR3 runs to 15 residues. V lost 3 bases, J lost 5 bases, and 14 bases lay in between. Germline lookup yields CDR1 SNHLY and CDR2 FYNNEI. The CDR3 region has the DNA TGTGCCAGCAGTGATCCGAGGGCTTCGAGAAACACCATATATTTT. As protein: CASSDPRASRNTIYF.

This clonotype was counted between two and nine times. The chain links TRBV7-6 to TRBJ2-2; D may correspond to TRBD1 or TRBD2 (6 bases each). Germline CDR1 and CDR2: SGHVS and FNYEAQ. V was pared by 4 bases and J by 7 bases, with 19 bases between. CDR3 size: 16 residues. The CDR3 loop reads CASSSLETGRSGELFF. The CDR3 DNA reads as TGTGCCAGCAGCTCATTGGAAACAGGGAGGAGCGGGGAGCTGTTTTTT.

This clonotype has only a few counts. The chain is built from TRBV6-6 and TRBJ2-3; 15 bases line up with TRBD2. J was trimmed by 0 bases and V by 0 bases; bases with no gene match: 7. The CDR3 extends over 20 amino acids. Germline CDR1 MNHNY, CDR2 SVGAGI (reference sequence). CDR3 sequence (DNA): TGTGCCAGCAGTTACTCGAAAGGGACTAGCGGGGGGACTAGCACAGATACGCAGTATTTT. Translating it yields CASSYSKGTSGGTSTDTQYF.

This clonotype has just a few counts. This chain joins TRBV6-5 and TRBJ2-5; TRBD1 agrees at 7 bases. Germline V lookup: CDR1 MNHEY, CDR2 SVGAGI. Unmatched junction bases numbered 3, after V lost 5 bases and J lost 3 bases. The CDR3 covers 13 residues. CDR3 protein: CASSIQGEETQYF. The CDR3 nucleotides are TGTGCCAGCAGTATCCAGGGGGAAGAGACCCAGTACTTC.

The rearrangement uses TRBV12-3 or TRBV12-4 and TRBJ2-6, with D uncertain. The length of the CDR3 is 12 residues. The V end was cut by 11 bases, the J end by 2 bases, with 7 bases between. The CDR3 DNA is TGTGCCCACCTGACTGGGGCCAACGTCCTGACTTTC. Its protein is CAHLTGANVLTF.

The sample holds a few counts of this clonotype. The chain couples TRBV5-1 to TRBJ1-1; D is ambiguous. Germline values: CDR1 SGHRS, CDR2 YFSETQ. The CDR3 runs to 12 residues. Trimming stripped 0 bases from V and 8 bases from J, with 8 bases between. CDR3 bases: TGCGCCAGCAGCTTGGAGGTCGGGGAAGCTTTCTTT. This encodes CASSLEVGEAFF.

This clonotype was recorded at least ten times. This chain connects TRBV27 to TRBJ1-5; D uncertain. The CDR3 spans 12 residues. Germline values: CDR1 MNHEY, CDR2 SMNVEV (reference sequence). Trimming removed 6 bases at V and 3 bases at J, with 6 bases between. The CDR3: CASSPNNQPQHF. The CDR3, as DNA: TGTGCCAGCAGCCCAAACAATCAGCCCCAGCATTTT.

Worth noting for this clonotype: This could be a read error, since a much larger clone is one nucleotide away. The V gene is TRBV7-9, the J gene TRBJ2-3; possibly TRBD1 for D (5 bases). The CDR3 sequence is 15 residues long. Germline values: CDR1 SEHNR, CDR2 FQNEAQ (reference sequence). Here the CDR3 DNA reads TGTGTCAGCAGCTTAGTGCAGGGCGTCACAGATACGCAGTATTTT. Translation: CVSSLVQGVTDTQYF.

This clonotype was detected a few times. This sequence joins TRBV7-9 and TRBJ1-5; no firm D call. V was pared by 1 base and J by 3 bases, with 10 bases between. From germline, CDR1 is SEHNR and CDR2 FQNEAQ (reference sequence). CDR3 size: 15 residues. CDR3 DNA sequence: TGTGCCAGCAGCTTAGACGTGGCAGACAATCAGCCCCAGCATTTT. Amino acid sequence: CASSLDVADNQPQHF.

V usage is TRBV5-8 and J usage is TRBJ1-1; the D is unclear. V gave up 1 base and J gave up 8 bases, with 12 bases separating them. The germline V gene has CDR1 SGHTS and CDR2 YDEGEE. The CDR3 runs 13 residues. Here the CDR3 reads CASSLKGGKEAFF. CDR3 coding DNA: TGTGCCAGCAGCTTGAAAGGCGGTAAAGAAGCTTTCTTT.

This chain uses TRBV7-9 with TRBJ1-5, with D possibly TRBD1 on 6 matching bases. CDR1 and CDR2 (germline): SEHNR, FQNEAQ (reference sequence). V lost 5 bases, J lost 3 bases, and 14 bases lay in between. The CDR3 runs 15 residues. CDR3 amino acids: CASSPIDRINQPQHF. Written as DNA, the CDR3 is TGTGCCAGCAGCCCTATCGACAGGATCAATCAGCCCCAGCATTTT.

The chain employs TRBV6-8 and TRBJ1-5, with D tentatively TRBD1 (6 bases). Germline V gene lookup returns CDR1 MNHGY and CDR2 SAAAGT. The CDR3 has 15 residues. V was shortened by 5 bases and J by 1 base, with 12 bases between the two germline ends. CDR3 sequence: CASSAGTLSNQPQHF. CDR3 nucleotide sequence: TGTGCCAGCAGTGCCGGGACATTGAGCAATCAGCCCCAGCATTTT.

This clonotype was picked up one time. The V call is TRBV29-1, the J call TRBJ2-1; 8 bases align to TRBD1. The CDR3 covers 14 residues. The V segment lost 7 bases and the J segment 2 bases; nucleotides outside the gene matches: 7. CDR1 and CDR2 from the germline V gene are SQVTM and ANQGSEA. In DNA form, the CDR3 reads TGCAGCGAGCTCACCAGGGGGCCCTACAATGAGCAGTTCTTC. Translation gives CSELTRGPYNEQFF.

The rearrangement joins TRBV9 to TRBJ1-3; no reliable D call. V dropped 0 bases and J dropped 5 bases, with 3 bases sitting between them. The CDR3 is 12 amino acids. The germline CDR1 and CDR2 sequences are SGDLS and YYNGEE. CDR3 region: CASSVARNTIYF. The CDR3, as DNA: TGTGCCAGCAGCGTAGCGAGAAACACCATATATTTT.

Concerning this clonotype itself: Since a much larger clone is just one base distant, this may be a read error. The gene calls are TRBV7-2 and TRBJ2-3; TRBD2 matches at 7 bases. Germline CDR1 is SGHTA and CDR2 is FQGNSA. CDR3 length equals 16 residues. V lost 1 base, J lost 2 bases, and 6 bases stayed unmatched. The chain's CDR3 is CASSLEVGGTTDTQYF. DNA for the CDR3: TGTGCCAGCAGCTTAGAAGTGGGGGGGACCACAGATACGCAGTATTTT. Together with reference TRBV7-2 and TRBJ2-3, the CDR3 gives the full variable domain: GAGVSQSPSNKVTEKGKDVELRCDPISGHTALYWYRQSLGQGLEFLIYFQGNSAPDKSGLPSDRFSAERTGGSVSTLTIQRTQQEDSAVYLCASSLEVGGTTDTQYFGPGTRLTVL.

This chain connects TRBV19 to TRBJ1-1; no clear D. Trimming took 2 bases from V and 3 from J, leaving 25 bases between them. There are 19 residues in the CDR3. Germline V gene sequence: CDR1 LNHDA, CDR2 SQIVND (reference sequence). CDR3 loop: CASSIKIETHPIPDTEAFF. The CDR3 nucleotides are TGTGCCAGTAGTATAAAAATCGAGACTCATCCGATCCCCGACACTGAAGCTTTCTTT. The whole variable domain, remainder taken from reference TRBV19 and TRBJ1-1, is DGGITQSPKYLFRKEGQNVTLSCEQNLNHDAMYWYRQDPGQGLRLIYYSQIVNDFQKGDIAEGYSVSREKKESFPLTVTSAQKNPTAFYLCASSIKIETHPIPDTEAFFGQGTRLTVV.

V gene TRBV3-1 combines with J gene TRBJ2-7; D gene uncertain. With 1 base removed from V and 0 bases from J, the gap between germline ends came to 7 bases. Germline CDR1 is LGHDT and CDR2 is YNNKEL (reference sequence). CDR3 length equals 14 residues. For the CDR3, the DNA is TGTGCCAGCAGCCAAGGGACCCTCTCCTACGAGCAGTACGTC. Its translation: CASSQGTLSYEQYV.